This T cell receptor (beta chain) stems from a study of T cell responses to AZD1222 COVID-19 vaccine. Profiled with immunoSEQ multiplex PCR; TCRdb holds only in-frame clones, not every one. The sample contains over 95,000 clones, about nine tenths of which appear only once. Of note for this clone: Antigen: not known.

Pooled in the analysis were second doses at about 4 or about 12 weeks. Study-wide results and caveats: Donors were chiefly white British, with a greater number of females, and clonal diversity was perhaps underestimated.

After removal of 3 bases from V and 8 bases from J, the junction contained 8 bases not matched to a gene. This CDR3 is built from 14 residues. Germline CDR1 reads SGHDT; CDR2 reads YYEEEE. The input for sequencing was peripheral blood, taken 28 days after the second AZD1222 dose. J is TRBJ2-1 and V is TRBV5-6; 7 bases match TRBD2. The clonotype was recovered from an adult who received the AZD1222 COVID-19 vaccine. This chain's CDR3 is CASSSAGTTDEQFF. The CDR3 DNA follows: TGTGCCAGCAGCTCCGCCGGGACTACGGATGAGCAGTTCTTC. Based on the CDR3 plus reference TRBV5-6 and TRBJ2-1, the full variable domain is DAGVTQSPTHLIKTRGQQVTLRCSPKSGHDTVSWYQQALGQGPQFIFQYYEEEERQRGNFPDRFSGHQFPNYSSELNVNALLLGDSALYLCASSSAGTTDEQFFGPGTRLTVL.